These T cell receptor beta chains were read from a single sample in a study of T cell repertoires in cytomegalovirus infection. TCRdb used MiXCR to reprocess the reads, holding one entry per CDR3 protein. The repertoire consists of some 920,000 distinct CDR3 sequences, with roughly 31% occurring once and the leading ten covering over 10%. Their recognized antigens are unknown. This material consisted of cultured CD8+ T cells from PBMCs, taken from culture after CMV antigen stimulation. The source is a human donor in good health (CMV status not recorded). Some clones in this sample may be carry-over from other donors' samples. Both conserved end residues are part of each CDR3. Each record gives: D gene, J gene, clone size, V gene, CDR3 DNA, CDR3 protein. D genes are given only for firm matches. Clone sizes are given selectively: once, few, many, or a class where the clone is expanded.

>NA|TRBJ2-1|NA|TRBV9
TGTGCCAGCAGCCCTGGGGCGAACAATGAGCAGTTCTTC
CASSPGANNEQFF
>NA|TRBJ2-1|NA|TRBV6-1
TGTGCCAGCATGCTAGATGGTGAGCAGTTCTTC
CASMLDGEQFF
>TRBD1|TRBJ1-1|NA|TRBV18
TGTGTCAGCTCACCCTACCAGGGGGTGAACACTGAAGCTTTCTTT
CVSSPYQGVNTEAFF
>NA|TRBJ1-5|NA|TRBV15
TGTGCCGCCGGGCAGGGCAATCAGCCCCAGCATTTT
CAAGQGNQPQHF
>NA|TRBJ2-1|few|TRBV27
TGTGCCAGCAGTTTATCGGGCCAGCCTCTGGGAAATGAGCAGTTCTTC
CASSLSGQPLGNEQFF
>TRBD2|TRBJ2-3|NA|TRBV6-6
TGTGCCAGCAGTTATGGACTAGTGGGACCCACAGATACGCAGTATTTT
CASSYGLVGPTDTQYF
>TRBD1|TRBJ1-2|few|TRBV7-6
TGTGCCAGCAGCCCAACCGGGACAGGGATGGACGGCTACACCTTC
CASSPTGTGMDGYTF
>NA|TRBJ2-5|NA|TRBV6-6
TGTGCCAGCAGTTACTCTCTGGGGGCCGCTCAAGAGACCCAGTACTTC
CASSYSLGAAQETQYF
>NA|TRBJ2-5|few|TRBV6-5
TGTGCCAGCAGTTACTCGTCGGCAGGGAGGTTAAAGACCCAGTACTTC
CASSYSSAGRLKTQYF
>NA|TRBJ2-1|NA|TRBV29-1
TGCAGCGTTCGGTCTCCCGTTGGGAATGAGCAGTTCTTC
CSVRSPVGNEQFF
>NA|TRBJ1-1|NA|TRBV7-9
TGTGCCAGCAGCTTAGCGGAGAAATTGGGCACTGAAGCTTTCTTT
CASSLAEKLGTEAFF
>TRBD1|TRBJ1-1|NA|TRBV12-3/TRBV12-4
TGTGCCAGCACCAAACGAGGACAGGGGGCGCGGGACACTGAAGCTTTCTTT
CASTKRGQGARDTEAFF
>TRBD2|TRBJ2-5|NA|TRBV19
TGTGCCAGTAGTAAAAGCGGGGGAGAGACCCAGTACTTC
CASSKSGGETQYF
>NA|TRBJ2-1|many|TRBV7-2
TGTGCCACCGAAAACGTTCTCTACAATGAGCAGTTCTTC
CATENVLYNEQFF
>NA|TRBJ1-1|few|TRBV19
TGTGCCAGTAGTATAGATTACGGGACTGAAGCTTTCTTT
CASSIDYGTEAFF
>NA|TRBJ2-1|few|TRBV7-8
TGTGCCAGCAGCGAATCCATCCTGGCAGATGAGCAGTTCTTC
CASSESILADEQFF
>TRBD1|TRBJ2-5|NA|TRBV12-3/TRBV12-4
TGTGCCAGCAGCATGGGCGAACAGGGGGCAGAGACCCAGTACTTC
CASSMGEQGAETQYF
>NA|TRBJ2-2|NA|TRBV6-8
TGTGCCAGCAGTTATTCGACTTCCGGGGAGCTGTTTTTT
CASSYSTSGELFF
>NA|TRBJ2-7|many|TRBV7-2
TGTGCCAGCAGCTTGCATACCTACGAGCAGTACTTC
CASSLHTYEQYF
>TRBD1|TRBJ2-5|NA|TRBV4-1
TGCGCCAGCAGCCAAGAAGGGACAGAAGAGACCCAGTACTTC
CASSQEGTEETQYF
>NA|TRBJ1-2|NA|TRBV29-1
TGCAGCGTTGAGTTCGAATCGGGTTTGAACTATGGCTACACCTTC
CSVEFESGLNYGYTF
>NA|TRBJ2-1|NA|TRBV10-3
TGTGCCATCAGTGAGTCCTCGAATGAGCAGTTCTTC
CAISESSNEQFF
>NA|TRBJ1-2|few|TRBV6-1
TGTGCCAGCAGGGGAGCTCCCGGTGGCTACACCTTC
CASRGAPGGYTF
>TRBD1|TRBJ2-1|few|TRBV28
TGTGCCAGCAGTTTTCAGGGGGCGAATGAGCAGTTCTTC
CASSFQGANEQFF
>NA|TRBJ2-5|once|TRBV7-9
TGTGCCAGCAGTCAAGTCCCTCAGATGAAGGAGACCCAGTACTTC
CASSQVPQMKETQYF
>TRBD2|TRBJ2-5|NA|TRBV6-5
TGTGCCAGCAGTTATAGCCCGGTTAAACAGCGGGGGATGAGCCAGTACTTC
CASSYSPVKQRGMSQYF
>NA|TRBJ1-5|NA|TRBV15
TGTGCCACCAGCAGAGAGAGGCAGTATAGCAATCAGCCCCAGCATTTT
CATSRERQYSNQPQHF
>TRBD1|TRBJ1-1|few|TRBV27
TGTGCCAGCAGCCTCGGGCAGGGGGCTGATACTGAAGCTTTCTTT
CASSLGQGADTEAFF
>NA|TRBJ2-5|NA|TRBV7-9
TGTGCCAGCAGCTCCGTACAGCCGGGGACCCAGTACTTC
CASSSVQPGTQYF
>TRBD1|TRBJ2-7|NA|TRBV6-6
TGTGTCAGCAGTTACGGAGACAGGGGCTACGAGCAGTACTTC
CVSSYGDRGYEQYF
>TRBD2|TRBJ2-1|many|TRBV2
TGTGCCAGCAGTCCGGGACTAGCGGGGGGCTATGAGCAGTTCTTC
CASSPGLAGGYEQFF
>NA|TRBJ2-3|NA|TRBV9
TGTGCCAGCAGCGTGTTTGGGGGGATGGATACGCAGTATTTT
CASSVFGGMDTQYF
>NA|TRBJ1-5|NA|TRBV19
TGTGCCAGTAGTCCTACGAGACAGACCGGCAATCAGCCCCAGCATTTT
CASSPTRQTGNQPQHF
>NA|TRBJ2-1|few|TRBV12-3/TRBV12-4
TGTGCCAGCAGTTTAAGACTAGATCAGTTCTTC
CASSLRLDQFF
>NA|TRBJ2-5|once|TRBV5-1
TGCGCCAGCAGCTCCCCCTTAGGAGAGACCCAGTACTTC
CASSSPLGETQYF
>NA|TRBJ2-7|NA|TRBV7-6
TGTGCCAGCAGCTTAGCGAGCGAGGTGTCGGGCGAGCAGTACTTC
CASSLASEVSGEQYF
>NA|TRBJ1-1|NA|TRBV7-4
TGTGCCAGCAGCTCCGTTCCTGAAGCTTTCTTT
CASSSVPEAFF
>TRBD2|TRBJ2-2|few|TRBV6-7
TGTGCCAGCAGTTCAAGGACTAGTTTTTGTCCCGGGGAGCTGTTTTTT
CASSSRTSFCPGELFF
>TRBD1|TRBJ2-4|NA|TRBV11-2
TGTGCCAGCAGCTACGGGACAGCCCTTGCCAAAAACATTCAGTACTTC
CASSYGTALAKNIQYF
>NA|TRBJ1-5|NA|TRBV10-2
TGCGCCAGCAGGGAGGTGGCTAGCAATCAGCCCCAGCATTTT
CASREVASNQPQHF
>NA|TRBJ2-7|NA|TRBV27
TGTGCCAGCAGTCCCCGACGGACCTACGAGCAGTACTTC
CASSPRRTYEQYF
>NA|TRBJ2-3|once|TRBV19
TGTGCCAGTAAGGGACTTGATACGCGGTATTTT
CASKGLDTRYF